One sample yielded the 24 T cell receptor beta chains listed below, sequenced in a study of cytomegalovirus exposure and HLA in healthy donors. Generated by immunoSEQ multiplex PCR, the TCRdb table keeps only in-frame clones and is missing some. Counted here are fewer than 400,000 clones, about nine tenths occurring once; the ten biggest clones make up around 0.8%. The sequenced sample was PBMCs. The source is a woman under 30 in good health and CMV-seronegative.

The chain combines TRBV4-2 with TRBJ2-5; possibly TRBD2 for D (5 bases). From germline, CDR1 is LGHNA and CDR2 YNFKEQ. This CDR3 region has 14 residues. Trimming shortened V by 4 bases and J by 5 bases, and 14 bases separated the two germline ends. This CDR3 reads CASSPQVGEETQYF. As DNA, the CDR3 is TGTGCCAGCAGCCCGCAAGTGGGAGAGGAGACCCAGTACTTC.

This clone occurred a few times. The CDR3: CASSLGGAGPQHF. CDR3 nucleotides: TGTGCCAGCAGCCTGGGGGGGGCGGGCCCCCAGCATTTT. The chain uses TRBV27 and TRBJ1-5, with a weak D call TRBD1 (6 bases). V gave up 6 bases and J gave up 10 bases, with 16 bases separating them. Per the germline V gene, CDR1 is MNHEY and CDR2 is SMNVEV (reference sequence). There are 13 residues in the CDR3.

The CDR3 sequence is CASSGLGNYNEQFF. DNA for the CDR3: TGTGCCAGCAGTGGACTAGGTAACTACAATGAGCAGTTCTTC. V and J are TRBV27 and TRBJ2-1; 7 bases are a match to TRBD2. V shed 5 bases, J shed 3 bases, and the junction held 4 bases outside the gene matches. CDR1 is MNHEY and CDR2 is SMNVEV in the germline V gene (reference sequence). The CDR3 has 14 residues.

The CDR3 here is CASIRGLTEAFF. The CDR3 nucleotides are TGTGCCAGCATCAGGGGGTTGACTGAAGCTTTCTTT. The rearrangement uses TRBV2 and TRBJ1-1; the match to TRBD1 covers 7 bases. The CDR3 totals 12 residues. The V gene's germline CDR1 is SNHLY and CDR2 FYNNEI. With 7 bases clipped from V and 5 bases from J, the junction kept 4 bases outside the gene matches.

V gene TRBV4-1 combines with J gene TRBJ1-4, with a possible D match to TRBD1 (5 bases). Trimming removed 4 bases from V and 10 bases from J, with 13 bases in between. Germline V CDR1 and CDR2: MGHRA, YSYEKL. The CDR3 totals 13 residues. The CDR3 protein is CASSLSGGGKLFF. CDR3 DNA sequence: TGCGCCAGCAGCCTCTCGGGGGGGGGAAAACTGTTTTTT.

CDR3 in DNA: TGCGCCAGCAGCGGGGGCCCGACTGGGCCCAATGAGCAGTTCTTC. It codes for CASSGGPTGPNEQFF. This rearrangement joins TRBV4-1 to TRBJ2-1, with a weak D call TRBD1 (6 bases). The CDR3 has 15 amino acids. The germline V and J ends were trimmed by 5 bases and 6 bases, with 17 bases remaining between them. The V gene's germline CDR1 is MGHRA and CDR2 YSYEKL.

The V gene is TRBV7-9, the J gene TRBJ2-3, with 9 bases lining up with TRBD1. CDR1 and CDR2 from the germline V gene are SEHNR and FQNEAQ (reference sequence). This CDR3 has 15 amino acids. V lost 4 bases, J lost 6 bases, and 8 bases stayed unmatched. The CDR3 region has the DNA TGTGCCAGCAGCTCCCCACAGGGGGCATGGGATACGCAGTATTTT. Translated: CASSSPQGAWDTQYF.

The chain links TRBV7-9 to TRBJ1-4; D is ambiguous. The CDR3 totals 15 residues. CDR1 SEHNR and CDR2 FQNEAQ come from the germline V gene (reference sequence). Trimming cost V 5 bases and J 4 bases, with 14 bases left between them. CDR3 in DNA: TGTGCCAGCAGCACGGAGGGAAACAGTAATGAAAAACTGTTTTTT. Protein sequence: CASSTEGNSNEKLFF.

The genes are TRBV9 and TRBJ1-2; 7 positions match TRBD1. This CDR3 is 15 amino acids long. Germline assignment: CDR1 SGDLS and CDR2 YYNGEE. The V gene end was trimmed by 3 bases and the J gene end by 2 bases; junction bases not matched to a gene: 7. CDR3 DNA: TGTGCCAGCAGCGGGGGACAGAAGAAAAACTATGGCTACACCTTC. As protein: CASSGGQKKNYGYTF. Supplemented by reference TRBV9 and TRBJ1-2, the full variable domain reads DSGVTQTPKHLITATGQRVTLRCSPRSGDLSVYWYQQSLDQGLQFLIQYYNGEERAKGNILERFSAQQFPDLHSELNLSSLELGDSALYFCASSGGQKKNYGYTFGSGTRLTVV.

As for this clone: Other DNA sequences from this sample encode an identical CDR3 as well. The rearrangement joins TRBV7-6 to TRBJ2-3; 7 bases fit TRBD2. J gave up 1 base and V 5 bases, and 3 bases lay outside the gene matches. Germline V CDR1 and CDR2: SGHVS, FNYEAQ. The CDR3 is made up of 14 amino acids. As DNA, the CDR3 is TGTGCCAGCAGCCGTACTAGCGGCACAGATACGCAGTATTTT. Its protein is CASSRTSGTDTQYF. The full variable domain, with the rest looked up from reference TRBV7-6 and TRBJ2-3, is GAGVSQSPRYKVTKRGQDVALRCDPISGHVSLYWYRQALGQGPEFLTYFNYEAQQDKSGLPNDRFSAERPEGSISTLTIQRTEQRDSAMYRCASSRTSGTDTQYFGPGTRLTVL.

V usage is TRBV29-1 and J usage is TRBJ1-1; maybe TRBD1 (5 bases). With 3 bases removed from V and 0 bases from J, the gap between germline ends came to 11 bases. The CDR3 contains 14 residues. The germline CDR1 and CDR2 sequences are SQVTM and ANQGSEA. The CDR3 loop is CSVERDFMNTEAFF. The CDR3 DNA follows: TGCAGCGTTGAGAGGGACTTCATGAACACTGAAGCTTTCTTT.

V is TRBV5-8 and J is TRBJ2-3; 11 bases map to TRBD2. CDR3 length: 16 residues. Losses at the gene ends were 4 bases for V and 0 bases for J; bases not matched to a gene: 4. From germline, CDR1 is SGHTS and CDR2 YDEGEE. CDR3 residues: CASSPGTSGSTDTQYF. For the CDR3, the DNA is TGTGCCAGCAGCCCCGGGACTAGCGGAAGCACAGATACGCAGTATTTT.

This chain uses TRBV2 with TRBJ2-1; TRBD1 matches 8 bases. Germline CDR1 is SNHLY and CDR2 is FYNNEI. CDR3 length equals 13 residues. The ends lost 5 bases at V and 8 bases at J; junction bases unmatched: 5. The CDR3 loop is CASSRTGSDEQFF. The CDR3 DNA is TGTGCCAGCAGTCGGACAGGGAGCGATGAGCAGTTCTTC.

The rearrangement uses TRBV12-5 and TRBJ2-3; D is perhaps TRBD2 (5 bases). From germline, CDR1 is LGHNT and CDR2 FRNRAP. The V end lost 7 bases, the J end lost 2 bases, and 13 bases lay between the germline ends. This CDR3 has 14 residues. This CDR3 reads CASAERASTDTQYF. The CDR3 coding sequence is TGTGCTAGTGCAGAGAGGGCCTCCACAGATACGCAGTATTTT.

The chain employs TRBV27 and TRBJ2-1, with D perhaps matching TRBD1 (6 bases). The CDR3 extends over 13 amino acids. Germline V CDR1 and CDR2: MNHEY, SMNVEV (reference sequence). V lost 6 bases to trimming and J lost 0 bases, with 6 bases between them. CDR3 residues: CASRDSSYNEQFF. The CDR3 region has the DNA TGTGCCAGCAGGGACAGCTCCTACAATGAGCAGTTCTTC.

The genes are TRBV9 and TRBJ2-5; 8 bases agree with TRBD2. Germline values: CDR1 SGDLS, CDR2 YYNGEE. The CDR3 totals 15 residues. V dropped 0 bases and J dropped 0; count of bases not matched to a gene: 1. Written as DNA, the CDR3 is TGTGCCAGCAGCGTAGAACTAGCGGACCAAGAGACCCAGTACTTC. This translates into CASSVELADQETQYF.

The rearrangement joins TRBV6-5 to TRBJ2-5; the D gene is possibly TRBD2 (6 bases). Trimming took 5 bases from V and 2 from J, leaving 15 bases between them. Germline CDR1 and CDR2: MNHEY and SVGAGI. The CDR3 totals 15 residues. This CDR3 is CASSLIAEIQETQYF. The DNA of the CDR3 is TGTGCCAGCAGTCTAATAGCGGAAATACAAGAGACCCAGTACTTC.

The genes are TRBV6-4 and TRBJ2-1; 9 nucleotides align to TRBD2. The CDR3 runs to 15 residues. The V and J ends lost 4 bases and 8 bases, in that order; junction bases with no gene match: 9. CDR1 is MRHNA, CDR2 SNTAGT, per germline. This CDR3 is CASSGSSGSGDEQFF. In nucleotides, the CDR3 is TGTGCCAGCAGTGGGAGTAGCGGGAGCGGAGATGAGCAGTTCTTC.

The table lists this clone with a few counts. V usage is TRBV27 and J usage is TRBJ1-4; a weak D match, TRBD1 (6 bases). Germline V gene lookup returns CDR1 MNHEY and CDR2 SMNVEV (reference sequence). Trimming removed 10 bases from V and 3 bases from J, with 15 bases in between. The CDR3 runs 14 residues. The CDR3 protein is CATKGGAANEKLFF. CDR3 coding DNA: TGTGCCACCAAGGGGGGGGCAGCTAATGAAAAACTGTTTTTT.

This rearrangement joins TRBV27 to TRBJ2-1; D unresolved. Germline assignment: CDR1 MNHEY and CDR2 SMNVEV (reference sequence). The CDR3 has 14 amino acids. The V end was cut by 4 bases, the J end by 4 bases, with 11 bases between. DNA of the CDR3: TGTGCCAGCAGTTCAAGACACCCATACAATGAGCAGTTCTTC. Its translation: CASSSRHPYNEQFF.

The CDR3 DNA reads as TGTGCCAGCAGTTACGGGACAGGGAGGGGTGGCTACACCTTC. Protein product: CASSYGTGRGGYTF. V is TRBV6-5 and J is TRBJ1-2; 9 bases fit TRBD1. The CDR3 totals 14 residues. The germline CDR1 and CDR2 sequences are MNHEY and SVGAGI. V lost 2 bases, J lost 7 bases, and 5 bases stayed unmatched.

This chain connects TRBV18 to TRBJ2-2, with D unresolved. This CDR3 is 14 amino acids long. Germline CDR1 reads KGHSH; CDR2 reads LQKENI. The V end was cut by 3 bases, the J end by 0 bases, with 5 bases between. CDR3 in DNA: TGTGCCAGCTCACCTAATACGAACACCGGGGAGCTGTTTTTT. Protein sequence: CASSPNTNTGELFF.

This clone was observed once. The rearrangement links TRBV4-3 to TRBJ2-3, with a tentative D call TRBD2 (5 bases). The CDR3 is 16 residues long. Trimming left V 0 bases short and J 5 bases short, with 15 bases between. Per the germline V gene, CDR1 is LGHNA and CDR2 is YSLEER. The chain's CDR3 is CASSQDLGGRGDTQYF. CDR3 in DNA: TGCGCCAGCAGCCAAGATTTGGGCGGGCGAGGAGATACGCAGTATTTT.

This CDR3 reads CASRLAGGAYEQYF. The CDR3 DNA is TGTGCCAGCAGGCTAGCGGGAGGCGCCTACGAGCAGTACTTC. The J gene is TRBJ2-7, the V gene TRBV5-4; 11 positions match TRBD2. The CDR3 totals 14 residues. The germline CDR1 and CDR2 sequences are SGHNT and YYREEE (reference sequence). Germline trimming cut 5 bases from V and 2 bases from J; bases unmatched to any gene: 3. Full variable domain (outside the CDR3, taken from reference TRBV5-4 and TRBJ2-7): ETGVTQSPTHLIKTRGQQVTLRCSSQSGHNTVSWYQQALGQGPQFIFQYYREEENGRGNFPPRFSGLQFPNYSSELNVNALELDDSALYLCASRLAGGAYEQYFGPGTRLTVT.